The 10 T cell receptor beta chains below were found in one sample sequenced in a study of blood T cell repertoires in COVID-19. Libraries were prepared by immunoSEQ multiplex PCR; TCRdb keeps only in-frame clonotypes and omits some of them. The profile shows 330,000 or so clones, almost 90% of them singletons. Sequenced: PBMCs or T cells enriched from blood (not recorded which). The receptors were sampled from a woman between 25 and 40 years old who had been exposed to COVID-19.

V is TRBV7-9 and J is TRBJ2-7, with 9 bases that match TRBD1. CDR3 size: 14 residues. CDR1 and CDR2 from the germline V gene are SEHNR and FQNEAQ (reference sequence). The trim removed 5 bases at V and 2 bases at J, leaving 4 bases unmatched. The CDR3 nucleotides are TGTGCCAGCAGCCCGGGGACAGGGACCTACGAGCAGTACTTC. As protein: CASSPGTGTYEQYF.

The rearrangement joins TRBV10-3 to TRBJ1-6; D uncertain. This CDR3 contains 14 residues. Trimming cost V 5 bases and J 9 bases, with 14 bases left between them. Germline assignment: CDR1 ENHRY and CDR2 SYGVKD. This chain's CDR3 is CAISLSNAGSPLHF. DNA for the CDR3: TGTGCCATCAGTCTTTCGAACGCAGGTTCACCCCTCCACTTT.

The chain has TRBV7-2 and TRBJ2-7, with 8 nucleotides matching TRBD2. The V and J ends lost 5 bases and 0 bases, in that order; junction bases with no gene match: 9. Looked up from germline, CDR1 is SGHTA and CDR2 is FQGNSA. The CDR3 is made up of 16 amino acids. In nucleotides, the CDR3 is TGTGCCAGCAGCCTGACGTCGGGGGGGTACTCCTACGAGCAGTACTTC. Translation: CASSLTSGGYSYEQYF.

This chain links TRBV3-1 (or the pseudogene TRBV3-2) with TRBJ2-1; maybe TRBD2 (6 bases). Germline values: CDR1 LGHDT, CDR2 YNNKEL (reference sequence). V was trimmed by 5 bases and J by 5 bases, leaving 10 bases between them. This CDR3 spans 13 amino acids. DNA of the CDR3: TGTGCCAGCAGCTTTAGGACTAACAATGAGCAGTTCTTC. Translation: CASSFRTNNEQFF.

V usage is TRBV3-1 (or the pseudogene TRBV3-2) and J usage is TRBJ1-2, with D perhaps TRBD1 (5 bases). CDR1 is LGHDT, CDR2 YNNKEL, per germline (reference sequence). CDR3 length: 14 residues. Deletions cut 4 bases from V and 4 bases from J, with 13 bases between. The CDR3 region has the DNA TGTGCCAGCAGCCCCCAGGGATTTACCTATGGCTACACCTTC. Translated: CASSPQGFTYGYTF.

The chain uses TRBV28 and TRBJ1-4, with TRBD1 matching 7 bases. J lost 4 bases, V lost 7 bases, and 6 bases had no gene match. Germline V CDR1 and CDR2: MDHEN, SYDVKM. The CDR3 consists of 14 residues. CDR3 coding DNA: TGTGCCAGCACCCAGACAGGGCATAATGAAAAACTGTTTTTT. Residues: CASTQTGHNEKLFF. Filled out from reference TRBV28 and TRBJ1-4, the complete variable domain reads DVKVTQSSRYLVKRTGEKVFLECVQDMDHENMFWYRQDPGLGLRLIYFSYDVKMKEKGDIPEGYSVSREKKERFSLILESASTNQTSMYLCASTQTGHNEKLFFGSGTQLSVL.

Only one count was recorded for this clone. This rearrangement joins TRBV11-2 to TRBJ1-3; D uncertain. Germline lookup yields CDR1 SGHAT and CDR2 FQNNGV. The V end was cut by 1 base, the J end by 1 base, with 14 bases between. The CDR3 sequence is 17 residues long. The chain's CDR3 is CASSLAASGVSGNTIYF. Here the CDR3 DNA reads TGTGCCAGCAGCTTAGCCGCCTCCGGAGTTTCTGGAAACACCATATATTTT.

This rearrangement joins TRBV11-1 to TRBJ2-1; 10 nucleotides align to TRBD1. In germline, CDR1 is SGHAT, CDR2 FQDESV (reference sequence). The J segment lost 6 bases and the V segment lost 6 bases, leaving 5 bases of the junction unmatched. This CDR3 region has 14 residues. In DNA form, the CDR3 reads TGTGCCAGCAGTCCAAGGACAGGGGGCAATGAGCAGTTCTTC. Encoded protein: CASSPRTGGNEQFF.

J is TRBJ1-4 and V is TRBV9; unclear D gene. V lost 2 bases to trimming and J lost 0 bases, with 5 bases between them. CDR3 length equals 14 residues. CDR1 and CDR2 (germline): SGDLS, YYNGEE. The CDR3 sequence is CASSVQATNEKLFF. In nucleotides, the CDR3 is TGTGCCAGCAGCGTGCAGGCAACTAATGAAAAACTGTTTTTT.

CDR3 nucleotide sequence: TGCGCCAGCAGCTTGCCCGGACAGGGTAGGTTTTACGAGCAGTACTTC. As protein: CASSLPGQGRFYEQYF. The V gene is TRBV5-1, the J gene TRBJ2-7; 8 positions agree with TRBD1. CDR3 size: 16 residues. Germline V lookup: CDR1 SGHRS, CDR2 YFSETQ. V shed 1 base and J 4 bases; nucleotides not matched to a gene: 10.